These 32 T cell receptor beta chains were all obtained from the same sample, sequenced in a study of shared clonotypes between healthy human individuals. Using immunoSEQ multiplex PCR, the repertoire was profiled, and TCRdb retains in-frame clones only, with some absent. The repertoire consists of more than 400,000 clones, with about 96% occurring once and the leading ten covering about 0.06%. Sequencing input: naive CD4+ T cells sorted from blood. Stated subset: CD45RA+ positively selected. These receptors were obtained from a woman under 40 in good health.

The chain links TRBV2 to TRBJ1-5; D is possibly TRBD1 (5 bases). This CDR3 contains 16 residues. The germline CDR1 and CDR2 sequences are SNHLY and FYNNEI. V was cut by 0 bases and J by 5 bases, with 14 bases left in between. The CDR3 here is CASSEATGRSDQPQHF. In DNA, the CDR3 is TGTGCCAGCAGTGAAGCTACAGGACGGAGCGATCAGCCCCAGCATTTT.

V usage is TRBV7-2 and J usage is TRBJ2-4, with 11 bases lining up with TRBD2. Per the germline V gene, CDR1 is SGHTA and CDR2 is FQGNSA. Germline trimming cut 6 bases from V and 0 bases from J; bases unmatched to any gene: 1. The length of the CDR3 is 15 residues. In nucleotides, the CDR3 is TGTGCCAGCAGAGGACTAGCGGGAGCCAAAAACATTCAGTACTTC. Its protein is CASRGLAGAKNIQYF.

The chain links TRBV5-8 to TRBJ2-5; 11 nucleotides match TRBD2. V was clipped by 4 bases and J by 1 base; unmatched bases: 3. Germline loops: CDR1 SGHTS, CDR2 YDEGEE. This CDR3 region has 15 residues. The chain's CDR3 is CASSMGLAVQETQYF. The DNA for the CDR3 is TGTGCCAGCAGCATGGGACTAGCGGTCCAAGAGACCCAGTACTTC.

The table lists this clone with a few counts. This chain joins TRBV15 and TRBJ2-7, with TRBD1 matching 7 bases. The CDR3 totals 15 residues. V shed 3 bases, J shed 4 bases, and the junction held 9 bases outside the gene matches. Germline loops: CDR1 LNHNV, CDR2 YYDKDF (reference sequence). CDR3: CATSSRPGQKYEQYF. CDR3 DNA: TGTGCCACCAGCAGCAGACCGGGACAGAAGTACGAGCAGTACTTC.

The V gene is TRBV15, the J gene TRBJ1-2, with D tentatively TRBD1 (5 bases). The CDR3 loop spans 15 amino acids. Germline V gene sequence: CDR1 LNHNV, CDR2 YYDKDF (reference sequence). Deletions cut 0 bases from V and 6 bases from J, with 14 bases between. CDR3 DNA sequence: TGTGCCACCAGCAGAGATTATGAGGGGCGAGATGGCTACACCTTC. Protein product: CATSRDYEGRDGYTF.

The chain joins TRBV12-5 to TRBJ2-3, with a tentative D call TRBD1 (6 bases). V lost 2 bases to trimming and J lost 1 base, with 13 bases between them. This CDR3 contains 16 residues. Germline CDR1 reads LGHNT; CDR2 reads FRNRAP. The CDR3 region has the DNA TGTGCTAGTGGTTTGACATCAGGGGTCGGCACAGATACGCAGTATTTT. Translating gives CASGLTSGVGTDTQYF.

The rearrangement uses TRBV2 and TRBJ2-5; 8 bases align to TRBD1. CDR1 SNHLY and CDR2 FYNNEI come from the germline V gene. The CDR3 contains 14 residues. The junction had 4 bases not matched to a gene; V was cut back by 6 bases and J by 1 base. The CDR3, as DNA: TGTGCCAGCAGCGCCGACAGGGGCCAAGAGACCCAGTACTTC. It is translated as CASSADRGQETQYF. Full variable domain (rest looked up from reference TRBV2 and TRBJ2-5): EPEVTQTPSHQVTQMGQEVILRCVPISNHLYFYWYRQILGQKVEFLVSFYNNEISEKSEIFDDQFSVERPDGSNFTLKIRSTKLEDSAMYFCASSADRGQETQYFGPGTRLLVL.

The chain uses TRBV7-9 and TRBJ2-1; 10 bases map to TRBD1. Trimming cost V 1 base and J 2 bases; bases outside gene matches: 2. Germline lookup yields CDR1 SEHNR and CDR2 FQNEAQ (reference sequence). The CDR3 extends over 16 amino acids. The DNA of the CDR3 is TGTGCCAGCAGCTTAGAGGGGACAGGGGCCTACAATGAGCAGTTCTTC. Translated, it gives CASSLEGTGAYNEQFF. Full variable domain (remainder filled in from reference TRBV7-9 and TRBJ2-1): DTGVSQNPRHKITKRGQNVTFRCDPISEHNRLYWYRQTLGQGPEFLTYFQNEAQLEKSRLLSDRFSAERPKGSFSTLEIQRTEQGDSAMYLCASSLEGTGAYNEQFFGPGTRLTVL.

V and J are TRBV2 and TRBJ2-1, with D possibly TRBD1 on 6 matching bases. Deletions cut 3 bases from V and 9 bases from J, with 15 bases between. This CDR3 spans 14 amino acids. The germline V gene encodes CDR1 SNHLY and CDR2 FYNNEI. The CDR3, as DNA: TGTGCCAGCAGTGAGGGTTTAGGGGGAATTGAGCAGTTCTTC. It translates to CASSEGLGGIEQFF.

V and J are TRBV6-5 and TRBJ1-6; D unresolved. V was shortened by 2 bases and J by 6 bases, with 11 bases between the two germline ends. The CDR3 has 15 residues. Germline V gene sequence: CDR1 MNHEY, CDR2 SVGAGI. The CDR3 spells CASSYTRALNSPLHF. The DNA for the CDR3 is TGTGCCAGCAGTTACACCCGGGCTCTTAATTCACCCCTCCACTTT.

The chain is built from TRBV4-1 and TRBJ1-4, with TRBD1 matching 7 bases. Germline CDR1 reads MGHRA; CDR2 reads YSYEKL. The V gene end was trimmed by 2 bases and the J gene end by 3 bases; junction bases not matched to a gene: 9. The CDR3 totals 17 residues. CDR3 protein: CASSQLLHRGSNEKLFF. The CDR3 nucleotides read TGCGCCAGCAGCCAACTCTTACACAGGGGCTCTAATGAAAAACTGTTTTTT.

V and J are TRBV2 and TRBJ1-4; 12 nucleotides align to TRBD1. CDR3 length: 16 residues. Losses at the gene ends were 7 bases for V and 8 bases for J; bases not matched to a gene: 11. Germline-derived CDR1 and CDR2 are SNHLY and FYNNEI. The CDR3 protein is CASNSGQGAREEKLFF. CDR3 nucleotide sequence: TGTGCCAGCAACTCGGGACAGGGGGCAAGAGAAGAAAAACTGTTTTTT. The complete variable domain, with remaining parts taken from reference TRBV2 and TRBJ1-4, reads EPEVTQTPSHQVTQMGQEVILRCVPISNHLYFYWYRQILGQKVEFLVSFYNNEISEKSEIFDDQFSVERPDGSNFTLKIRSTKLEDSAMYFCASNSGQGAREEKLFFGSGTQLSVL.

This chain's CDR3 is CASSPFSAGRNYEQYF. DNA of the CDR3: TGTGCCAGCAGCCCGTTTTCCGCGGGTCGGAACTACGAGCAGTACTTC. The rearrangement uses TRBV9 and TRBJ2-7, with D perhaps matching TRBD2 (5 bases). V lost 4 bases and J lost 3, with 20 bases in between. The CDR3 sequence is 16 residues long. The germline V gene has CDR1 SGDLS and CDR2 YYNGEE.

This clone was found once. This chain uses TRBV27 with TRBJ1-5, with D maybe TRBD1 (6 bases). The CDR3 is made up of 14 amino acids. Trimming took off 4 bases at V and 7 bases at J, with 14 bases between the two ends. Germline V gene lookup returns CDR1 MNHEY and CDR2 SMNVEV (reference sequence). Written as DNA, the CDR3 is TGTGCCAGCAGTTGGAGGGGGTTGCGGCAGCCCCAGCATTTT. Protein sequence: CASSWRGLRQPQHF.

The rearrangement joins TRBV28 to TRBJ1-2; D unclear. V gave up 8 bases and J gave up 7 bases, with 17 bases separating them. Germline lookup yields CDR1 MDHEN and CDR2 SYDVKM. The CDR3 runs to 13 residues. The CDR3 DNA follows: TGTGCCAGCCCCCGGGCAGCCCTCGGTGGCTACACCTTC. Its protein is CASPRAALGGYTF.

The V and J genes are TRBV6-1 and TRBJ2-7; D is possibly TRBD2 (5 bases). Germline V CDR1 and CDR2: MNHNS, SASEGT. The CDR3 contains 17 residues. Trimming pared 2 bases from V and 3 bases from J, leaving 20 bases between. CDR3 bases: TGTGCCAGCAGTGAACCCCTCCTCGACGGGATCAACTACGAGCAGTACTTC. The encoded protein is CASSEPLLDGINYEQYF.

The V call is TRBV10-3, the J call TRBJ1-1, with 10 bases matching TRBD1. Germline V gene sequence: CDR1 ENHRY, CDR2 SYGVKD. The CDR3 loop spans 15 amino acids. J lost 6 bases, V lost 5 bases, and 9 bases had no gene match. CDR3 sequence: CAISQTGGGQAEAFF. CDR3 in DNA: TGTGCCATCAGTCAGACAGGGGGCGGCCAGGCTGAAGCTTTCTTT.

The genes are TRBV28 and TRBJ2-7; maybe TRBD2 (6 bases). This CDR3 has 14 residues. V was cut by 5 bases and J by 6 bases, with 17 bases left in between. Germline V CDR1 and CDR2: MDHEN, SYDVKM. The chain's CDR3 is CASSIRLVPIEQYF. DNA for the CDR3: TGTGCCAGCAGTATCCGACTAGTACCGATCGAGCAGTACTTC.

The rearrangement joins TRBV6-6 to TRBJ2-7; 8 nucleotides align to TRBD1. The ends lost 5 bases at V and 3 bases at J; junction bases unmatched: 3. This CDR3 has 13 amino acids. Germline V gene data show CDR1 as MNHNY and CDR2 as SVGAGI (reference sequence). The CDR3 reads CASSGTGVYEQYF. The CDR3 DNA follows: TGTGCCAGCAGTGGGACAGGAGTCTACGAGCAGTACTTC.

This clone appeared once. The J gene is TRBJ2-7, the V gene TRBV2; D ambiguous. CDR1 and CDR2 (germline): SNHLY, FYNNEI. This CDR3 is built from 13 residues. Trimming left V 1 base short and J 1 base short, with 5 bases between. Here the CDR3 reads CASSEDLSYEQYF. The CDR3 DNA reads TGTGCCAGCAGTGAAGACTTGTCCTACGAGCAGTACTTC.

CDR3 DNA: TGCGCCAGCAGCATATCCGACCAGCGGGAAAAACTGTTTTTT. This encodes CASSISDQREKLFF. The rearrangement joins TRBV5-1 to TRBJ1-4; no clear D gene. V dropped 4 bases and J dropped 8 bases, with 15 bases sitting between them. Germline CDR1 reads SGHRS; CDR2 reads YFSETQ. The CDR3 loop spans 14 amino acids.

V is TRBV10-1 and J is TRBJ2-7; 7 nucleotides match TRBD2. V was clipped by 8 bases and J by 7 bases; unmatched bases: 11. CDR3 length equals 13 residues. Germline lookup yields CDR1 WNHNN and CDR2 SYGVQD (reference sequence). The DNA of the CDR3 is TGCGCCAGCCAGCGGGACCCAGGTGGGGAGCAGTACTTC. It specifies CASQRDPGGEQYF.

CDR3 nucleotide sequence: TGTGCCAGCAGCTTAGCGGGGGGGTCTTACGAGCAGTACTTC. Protein: CASSLAGGSYEQYF. The V call is TRBV7-8, the J call TRBJ2-7; 7 nucleotides align to TRBD2. CDR1 and CDR2 from the germline V gene are SGHVS and FQNEAQ. V lost 0 bases and J lost 4; bases outside the gene matches: 3. The CDR3 has 14 amino acids.

The V call is TRBV27, the J call TRBJ1-3; D is uncertain. The CDR3 has 15 residues. Trimming took 5 bases from V and 4 from J, leaving 15 bases between them. Germline CDR1 and CDR2: MNHEY and SMNVEV (reference sequence). DNA for the CDR3: TGTGCCAGCAGTCCCACACCCGTTTTCGGAAACACCATATATTTT. The encoded protein is CASSPTPVFGNTIYF.

The chain carries TRBV30 and TRBJ2-1, with D unresolved. V gave up 3 bases and J gave up 5 bases, with 8 bases separating them. The CDR3 totals 12 residues. Germline assignment: CDR1 GTSNPN and CDR2 SVGIG (reference sequence). CDR3 amino acids: CAWRGPDNEQFF. The CDR3 DNA is TGTGCCTGGAGGGGCCCTGACAATGAGCAGTTCTTC.

Regarding this clone: One end of the junction varies from germline; a read error may be responsible. As DNA, the CDR3 is TGTGCCAGCAGCACCCGCTCCTTCCTAAACACAGATATGCAGTATTTT. Protein: CASSTRSFLNTDMQYF. This chain connects TRBV14 to TRBJ2-3; D is unresolved. The CDR3 is 16 amino acids. Looked up from germline, CDR1 is SGHDN and CDR2 is FVKESK. Full variable domain (outside the CDR3, taken from reference TRBV14 and TRBJ2-3): EAGVTQFPSHSVIEKGQTVTLRCDPISGHDNLYWYRRVMGKEIKFLLHFVKESKQDESGMPNNRFLAERTGGTYSTLKVQPAELEDSGVYFCASSTRSFLNTDMQYFGPGTRLTVL.

The chain joins TRBV7-6 to TRBJ2-7; TRBD2 agrees at 9 bases. The CDR3 sequence is 16 residues long. The germline CDR1 and CDR2 sequences are SGHVS and FNYEAQ. Trimming at V came to 5 bases and at J to 2 bases, leaving 10 bases not matched to a gene. The CDR3 protein is CASSPGLARLPYEQYF. The CDR3 coding sequence is TGTGCCAGCAGCCCCGGACTAGCGCGACTTCCCTACGAGCAGTACTTC. Full variable domain (rest looked up from reference TRBV7-6 and TRBJ2-7): GAGVSQSPRYKVTKRGQDVALRCDPISGHVSLYWYRQALGQGPEFLTYFNYEAQQDKSGLPNDRFSAERPEGSISTLTIQRTEQRDSAMYRCASSPGLARLPYEQYFGPGTRLTVT.

The gene calls are TRBV19 and TRBJ1-4; 7 nucleotides agree with TRBD1. The CDR3 sequence is 13 residues long. Germline CDR1 LNHDA, CDR2 SQIVND (reference sequence). J was trimmed by 4 bases and V by 7 bases; bases with no gene match: 3. The CDR3: CASTGQINEKLFF. CDR3 DNA sequence: TGTGCCAGTACGGGACAGATTAATGAAAAACTGTTTTTT.

The chain is built from TRBV29-1 and TRBJ2-1; 8 positions agree with TRBD2. The V gene's germline CDR1 is SQVTM and CDR2 ANQGSEA. There are 14 residues in the CDR3. The CDR3 coding sequence is TGCAGAGGCGGGTCCGGGAGGGGTGACAATGAGCAGTTCTTC. Protein: CRGGSGRGDNEQFF.

The chain recombines TRBV7-5 with TRBJ2-7; TRBD2, the table's D call, was not compared with the DNA. TRBV7-5 is marked as a pseudogene. This CDR3 is 16 amino acids long. The CDR3 DNA follows: TGTGTCAGAAGCTTAATTCCTAGCGGGAGCTCCTACGAGCAGTACTTC. This encodes CVRSLIPSGSSYEQYF.

J is TRBJ2-2 and V is TRBV7-6; D may be TRBD1 or TRBD2 (5 bases each). The germline V and J ends were trimmed by 4 bases and 1 base, with 13 bases remaining between them. In germline, CDR1 is SGHVS, CDR2 FNYEAQ. The CDR3 covers 16 residues. CDR3 residues: CASSSLGPGNTGELFF. In nucleotides, the CDR3 is TGTGCCAGCAGCTCGCTGGGACCGGGGAACACCGGGGAGCTGTTTTTT. Complete variable domain (other parts from reference TRBV7-6 and TRBJ2-2): GAGVSQSPRYKVTKRGQDVALRCDPISGHVSLYWYRQALGQGPEFLTYFNYEAQQDKSGLPNDRFSAERPEGSISTLTIQRTEQRDSAMYRCASSSLGPGNTGELFFGEGSRLTVL.

The rearrangement joins TRBV11-2 to TRBJ2-2; 8 bases are shared with TRBD2. The V and J ends lost 2 bases and 13 bases, in that order; junction bases with no gene match: 12. Looked up from germline, CDR1 is SGHAT and CDR2 is FQNNGV. This CDR3 spans 15 amino acids. DNA of the CDR3: TGTGCCAGCAGCTTATGGGGCGGGAGGACGCGGAGGCTGTTTTTT. Translation gives CASSLWGGRTRRLFF.